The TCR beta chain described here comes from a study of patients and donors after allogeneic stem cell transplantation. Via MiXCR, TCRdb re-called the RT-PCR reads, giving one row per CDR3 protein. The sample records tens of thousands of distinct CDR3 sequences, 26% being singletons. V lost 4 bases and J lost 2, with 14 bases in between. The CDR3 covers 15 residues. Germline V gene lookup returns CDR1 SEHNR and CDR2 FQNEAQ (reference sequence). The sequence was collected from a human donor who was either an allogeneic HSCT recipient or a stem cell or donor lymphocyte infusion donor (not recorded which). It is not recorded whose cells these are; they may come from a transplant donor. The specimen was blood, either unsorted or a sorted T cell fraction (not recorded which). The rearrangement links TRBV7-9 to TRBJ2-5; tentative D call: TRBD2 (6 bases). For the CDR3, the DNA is TGTGCCAGCAGCTCATACCGGGACTTTCAAGAGACCCAGTACTTC. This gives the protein CASSSYRDFQETQYF.